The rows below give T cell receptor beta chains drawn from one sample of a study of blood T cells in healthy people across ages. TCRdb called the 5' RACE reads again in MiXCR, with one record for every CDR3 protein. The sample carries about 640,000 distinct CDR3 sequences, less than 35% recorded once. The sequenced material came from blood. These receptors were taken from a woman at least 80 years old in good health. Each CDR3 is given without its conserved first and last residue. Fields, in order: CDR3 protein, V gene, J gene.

CDR3 protein: ASKWGVNTGAF; V gene: TRBV6-1; J gene: TRBJ1-1
CDR3 protein: ASSTQVAGDSPLH; V gene: TRBV7-2; J gene: TRBJ1-6
CDR3 protein: ATTIGEYGCT; V gene: TRBV6-6; J gene: TRBJ1-2
CDR3 protein: SATGGRGSNEQY; V gene: TRBV20-1; J gene: TRBJ2-7
CDR3 protein: SARDDRGREKLF; V gene: TRBV20-1; J gene: TRBJ1-4
CDR3 protein: SAGQGRSSGNTIY; V gene: TRBV20-1; J gene: TRBJ1-3
CDR3 protein: ASSYSYLLAGYSAGALSEQF; V gene: TRBV6-2/TRBV6-3; J gene: TRBJ2-1
CDR3 protein: ASSNSNRETQY; V gene: TRBV7-6; J gene: TRBJ2-5
CDR3 protein: ASSKRGPSPGANVLT; V gene: TRBV7-3; J gene: TRBJ2-6
CDR3 protein: ASSGTARAGGRNQPQH; V gene: TRBV12-3/TRBV12-4; J gene: TRBJ1-5
CDR3 protein: ASSLEDFYNEQF; V gene: TRBV5-1; J gene: TRBJ2-1
CDR3 protein: ASRNSGASPGELF; V gene: TRBV5-5; J gene: TRBJ2-2
CDR3 protein: ASTLWEQGNYGYT; V gene: TRBV19; J gene: TRBJ1-2
CDR3 protein: ASSLLAGAEAF; V gene: TRBV7-8; J gene: TRBJ1-1